Below, 16 T cell receptor beta chains from the same sample are listed, as sequenced in a study of blood T cells in healthy people across ages. A second 7 to 11 cycle PCR used barcoded and J-beta primers. TCRdb used MiXCR to reprocess the 5' RACE reads, holding one entry per CDR3 protein. Here the sample spans 1,500,000 or so distinct CDR3 sequences, roughly 43% being singletons. What was sequenced was blood. These receptors originate from a woman under 30 in good health.

On this clonotype: A read error may be the cause here, since a much bigger clone is one base away. The genes are TRBV6-5 and TRBJ2-3; possible D gene TRBD1, 5 bases. V was shortened by 7 bases and J by 10 bases, with 18 bases between the two germline ends. Germline V CDR1 and CDR2: MNHEY, SVGAGI. The length of the CDR3 is 13 residues. CDR3 nucleotides: TGTGCCAGCACCCCCCAGGGAACCGATGCGCAGTATTTT. Translation: CASTPQGTDAQYF.

J is TRBJ1-1 and V is TRBV6-5; D uncertain. CDR3 length: 15 amino acids. CDR1 is MNHEY and CDR2 is SVGAGI in the germline V gene. V was trimmed by 1 base and J by 4 bases, leaving 13 bases between them. The chain's CDR3 is CASSYYAFRGTEAFF. The CDR3 DNA reads TGTGCCAGCAGTTACTATGCATTCCGGGGCACTGAAGCTTTCTTT.

J is TRBJ2-5 and V is TRBV20-1, with D possibly being TRBD1 or TRBD2 (5 bases each). Germline loops: CDR1 DFQATT, CDR2 SNEGSKA (reference sequence). The CDR3 runs to 14 residues. Trimming cost V 5 bases and J 11 bases, with 24 bases left between them. In nucleotides, the CDR3 is TGCAGTGCTCCGGGCCCCGTTGGGGGATGGGAGCAGTACTTC. The encoded protein is CSAPGPVGGWEQYF.

The chain links TRBV4-1 to TRBJ2-5; D ambiguous. CDR3 length: 12 residues. Germline CDR1 is MGHRA and CDR2 is YSYEKL. Trimming took 2 bases from V and 11 from J, leaving 12 bases between them. CDR3 DNA sequence: TGCGCCAGCAGCCAATTTGACAATGAGCAGTACTTC. This sequence encodes CASSQFDNEQYF.

The chain couples TRBV18 to TRBJ2-1, with 9 bases aligning to TRBD1. Trimming cost V 0 bases and J 7 bases; bases outside gene matches: 7. The germline CDR1 and CDR2 sequences are KGHSH and LQKENI. CDR3 length equals 16 residues. The CDR3 protein is CASSPPGQGPGNEQFF. The CDR3 DNA follows: TGTGCCAGCTCACCACCGGGACAGGGACCTGGGAATGAGCAGTTCTTC. The entire variable domain, with the rest obtained from reference TRBV18 and TRBJ2-1, is as follows: NAGVMQNPRHLVRRRGQEARLRCSPMKGHSHVYWYRQLPEEGLKFMVYLQKENIIDESGMPKERFSAEFPKEGPSILRIQQVVRGDSAAYFCASSPPGQGPGNEQFFGPGTRLTVL.

This sequence joins TRBV20-1 and TRBJ1-2; 10 positions match TRBD1. Unmatched junction bases numbered 3, after V lost 3 bases and J lost 2 bases. There are 14 residues in the CDR3. The germline V gene encodes CDR1 DFQATT and CDR2 SNEGSKA (reference sequence). In DNA form, the CDR3 reads TGCAGTGCTAGGACAGGGGGCCGGAACTATGGCTACACCTTC. As protein: CSARTGGRNYGYTF.

This clonotype was seen a handful of times. The gene calls are TRBV20-1 and TRBJ2-1; TRBD2 aligns across 7 bases. The CDR3 consists of 18 residues. Germline V lookup: CDR1 DFQATT, CDR2 SNEGSKA (reference sequence). The ends lost 0 bases at V and 3 bases at J; junction bases unmatched: 14. This CDR3 is CSARDKGRILANYNEQFF. The CDR3 DNA follows: TGCAGTGCTAGAGATAAAGGTAGAATACTAGCGAACTACAATGAGCAGTTCTTC.

This clonotype was detected once. The CDR3 spells CASSQDAGAGWGNSPLHF. The CDR3 DNA follows: TGTGCCAGCAGCCAAGACGCTGGGGCAGGCTGGGGAAACTCACCCCTCCACTTT. The chain carries TRBV4-2 and TRBJ1-6, with D possibly being TRBD1 (5 bases). Trimming removed 0 bases at V and 10 bases at J, with 22 bases between. Germline lookup yields CDR1 LGHNA and CDR2 YNFKEQ. CDR3 size: 18 residues.

This clonotype was counted a few times. This chain joins TRBV7-9 and TRBJ1-1; tentatively, D is TRBD1 (5 bases). Germline assignment: CDR1 SEHNR and CDR2 FQNEAQ (reference sequence). The V end lost 5 bases, the J end lost 5 bases, and 21 bases lay between the germline ends. The CDR3 runs to 16 residues. The CDR3: CASSATRDQGLTEAFF. The CDR3 DNA reads as TGTGCCAGCAGCGCGACCCGGGACCAGGGCTTGACTGAAGCTTTCTTT.

CDR3 DNA: TGCGCCAGCAGCACCACTACAGGGTTTGGGGCCAACGTCCTGACTTTC. This gives the protein CASSTTTGFGANVLTF. This chain links TRBV5-1 with TRBJ2-6, with D tentatively TRBD1 (6 bases). Germline V gene sequence: CDR1 SGHRS, CDR2 YFSETQ. The V end lost 4 bases, the J end lost 3 bases, and 14 bases lay between the germline ends. This CDR3 has 16 amino acids.

This clonotype has just a few counts. The V and J genes are TRBV7-6 and TRBJ2-7; 10 nucleotides line up with TRBD1. The J segment lost 3 bases and the V segment lost 4 bases, leaving 6 bases of the junction unmatched. The CDR3 has 15 residues. Per the germline V gene, CDR1 is SGHVS and CDR2 is FNYEAQ. The CDR3, as DNA: TGTGCCAGCAGCTCTATCCGGGACAGGGGCTACGAGCAGTACTTC. It encodes CASSSIRDRGYEQYF.

Ten or more counts support this clonotype. The chain employs TRBV5-1 and TRBJ1-2, with D perhaps matching TRBD1 (5 bases). Germline CDR1 SGHRS, CDR2 YFSETQ. Trimming pared 4 bases from V and 0 bases from J, leaving 7 bases between. The CDR3 spans 13 residues. The CDR3, as DNA: TGCGCCAGCAGCCAGGGACCTAACTATGGCTACACCTTC. Translation: CASSQGPNYGYTF. Full variable domain (rest looked up from reference TRBV5-1 and TRBJ1-2): KAGVTQTPRYLIKTRGQQVTLSCSPISGHRSVSWYQQTPGQGLQFLFEYFSETQRNKGNFPGRFSGRQFSNSRSEMNVSTLELGDSALYLCASSQGPNYGYTFGSGTRLTVV.

This clonotype has just a few counts. This chain joins TRBV7-2 and TRBJ1-5; D not resolved. This CDR3 has 16 residues. The germline V and J ends were trimmed by 2 bases and 0 bases, with 11 bases remaining between them. CDR1 and CDR2 (germline): SGHTA, FQGNSA. In DNA, the CDR3 is TGTGCCAGCAGCTTAACTCTACAGTATAGCAATCAGCCCCAGCATTTT. Protein product: CASSLTLQYSNQPQHF.

The chain is built from TRBV7-2 and TRBJ2-1, with a possible D match to TRBD1 (5 bases). Germline lookup yields CDR1 SGHTA and CDR2 FQGNSA. The CDR3 contains 13 residues. The V and J ends lost 5 bases and 6 bases respectively, with 11 bases between them. The CDR3 DNA reads as TGTGCCAGCAGCCCCGTGGGGCTCAATGAGCAGTTCTTC. Amino acids: CASSPVGLNEQFF.

This chain uses TRBV9 with TRBJ2-2, with 10 bases lining up with TRBD1. J lost 5 bases, V lost 4 bases, and 8 bases had no gene match. The CDR3 sequence is 16 residues long. Germline CDR1 and CDR2: SGDLS and YYNGEE. The CDR3 loop is CASSPPGTGETGELFF. The CDR3 nucleotides are TGTGCCAGCAGCCCTCCCGGGACAGGGGAAACCGGGGAGCTGTTTTTT. Together with reference TRBV9 and TRBJ2-2, the CDR3 gives the full variable domain: DSGVTQTPKHLITATGQRVTLRCSPRSGDLSVYWYQQSLDQGLQFLIQYYNGEERAKGNILERFSAQQFPDLHSELNLSSLELGDSALYFCASSPPGTGETGELFFGEGSRLTVL.

This clonotype was counted many times. This sequence joins TRBV29-1 and TRBJ2-1, with 11 nucleotides matching TRBD2. CDR1 is SQVTM and CDR2 is ANQGSEA in the germline V gene. With 4 bases clipped from V and 5 bases from J, the junction kept 7 bases outside the gene matches. This CDR3 has 15 residues. CDR3 in DNA: TGCAGCGTTGGGCCCAAACTAGCGGGAGACAATGAGCAGTTCTTC. Its protein is CSVGPKLAGDNEQFF.